This T cell receptor (beta chain) comes out of a study of blood T cell repertoires in COVID-19. About the research overall: PBMCs, B-cell-depleted T cells, or T cells provided the cDNA or gDNA that made up the material.

The V and J ends lost 9 bases and 2 bases, in that order; junction bases with no gene match: 3. Germline-derived CDR1 and CDR2 are KGHDR and SFDVKD. CDR3 size: 13 residues. Original data processing: Quantification of nucleated cells was approximated via reference gene primer amplification. Here immunoSEQ multiplex PCR was the method, and the copy in TCRdb shows in-frame clones only, minus some. The V and J calls and clone size are taken from that table; D and trimming were inferred from the DNA. Among about 180,000 clones listed, approximately 77% were seen once. The sequencing sample was made of peripheral blood. The clonotype was recovered from a woman older than 75 with active or convalescent COVID-19. This chain links TRBV24-1 with TRBJ1-5; 7 bases map to TRBD1. CDR3 protein: CATGTEGNQPQHF. CDR3 in DNA: TGTGCCACCGGGACAGAGGGCAATCAGCCCCAGCATTTT.